This T cell receptor (beta chain) is drawn from a study of a mutant IDH1 vaccine in newly diagnosed glioma. Overall study: A roughly 62% male, about 38% female split and a mean age of 40.4 years characterized treated patients. Patients had received radiotherapy, temozolomide, or both previously, most receiving both. General observations from the study: Among top peripheral T cell clonotypes, changes seemed unrelated to pseudoprogression.

The method was immunoSEQ multiplex PCR; TCRdb's version includes in-frame clones alone and lacks a portion of them. The sample holds around 55,000 clones, under 90% seen once. With regard to this clone: No antigen is known for it.

Trimming took off 4 bases at V and 0 bases at J, with 6 bases between the two ends. The CDR3 runs 13 residues. Germline values: CDR1 LNHDA, CDR2 SQIVND (reference sequence). The time point denotes: week 23, last vaccination. Every vaccination contained 300 ug of the mutant IDH1 20-mer peptide and was paired with topical imiquimod. New WHO grade 3 or 4 astrocytomas that were IDH1-mutant and ATRX-lost occurred in the donors. This clonotype was sampled from a man aged 40-49 years with glioma. The chain recombines TRBV19 with TRBJ2-5; no reliable D call. Sequenced material: PBMCs, taken from a glioma patient whose treatment included an IDH1 peptide vaccine. In DNA, the CDR3 is TGTGCCAGTAGTACAGCATACCAAGAGACCCAGTACTTC. It specifies CASSTAYQETQYF. Full variable domain (rest looked up from reference TRBV19 and TRBJ2-5): DGGITQSPKYLFRKEGQNVTLSCEQNLNHDAMYWYRQDPGQGLRLIYYSQIVNDFQKGDIAEGYSVSREKKESFPLTVTSAQKNPTAFYLCASSTAYQETQYFGPGTRLLVL.